These T cell receptor beta chains were read from a single sample in a study of control samples from healthy donors and cancer patients. Repertoires were generated with immunoSEQ multiplex PCR, while TCRdb's copy carries only in-frame clones and drops some. This table has about 120,000 clones, around 86% appearing once. Source material: blood. Every receptor here comes from a man between 40 and 49 years old in good health. The CDR3 runs from the conserved cysteine through the conserved F or W. The D gene is left open where the match is weak. Only part of the rows carry a size: once, few, many, or a class if the clone is expanded.

CDR3aa: CSVDAGTGQYYGYTF; CDR3nt: TGCAGCGTTGACGCCGGGACAGGTCAATACTATGGCTACACCTTC; d_gene: TRBD1; abundance: .; v_gene: TRBV29-1; j_gene: TRBJ1-2
CDR3aa: CSVGQGRDTEAFF; CDR3nt: TGCAGCGTGGGTCAGGGGAGGGACACTGAAGCTTTCTTT; d_gene: .; abundance: .; v_gene: TRBV29-1; j_gene: TRBJ1-1
CDR3aa: CASSQPGQGFDEAFF; CDR3nt: TGTGCCAGCAGCCAACCGGGACAGGGGTTCGATGAAGCTTTCTTT; d_gene: TRBD1; abundance: .; v_gene: TRBV3-1/TRBV3-2; j_gene: TRBJ1-1
CDR3aa: CASRTRDVGNTIYF; CDR3nt: TGTGCCAGTAGGACCCGGGACGTTGGAAACACCATATATTTT; d_gene: .; abundance: .; v_gene: TRBV19; j_gene: TRBJ1-3
CDR3aa: CASSYPAAGQGHEQYF; CDR3nt: TGTGCCAGCAGTTACCCCGCAGCCGGACAGGGGCACGAGCAGTACTTC; d_gene: TRBD1; abundance: .; v_gene: TRBV6-2/TRBV6-3; j_gene: TRBJ2-7
CDR3aa: CASSVGGSGANVLTF; CDR3nt: TGTGCCAGCAGCGTAGGCGGCTCTGGGGCCAACGTCCTGACTTTC; d_gene: .; abundance: .; v_gene: TRBV9; j_gene: TRBJ2-6
CDR3aa: CASSYGTSGGAGEQYF; CDR3nt: TGTGCCAGCAGCTACGGGACTAGCGGGGGGGCCGGTGAGCAGTACTTC; d_gene: TRBD2; abundance: .; v_gene: TRBV25-1; j_gene: TRBJ2-7
CDR3aa: CASSLRSGQGNTGELFF; CDR3nt: TGTGCCAGCAGTCTTAGGTCAGGACAGGGGAACACCGGGGAGCTGTTTTTT; d_gene: TRBD1; abundance: .; v_gene: TRBV11-3; j_gene: TRBJ2-2
CDR3aa: CATSDRDRGRGTQYF; CDR3nt: TGTGCCACCAGTGACCGAGACAGGGGGCGCGGAACGCAGTATTTT; d_gene: TRBD1; abundance: .; v_gene: TRBV24-1; j_gene: TRBJ2-3
CDR3aa: CATTLTGEDTQYF; CDR3nt: TGCGCCACAACTTTGACAGGGGAAGATACGCAGTATTTT; d_gene: TRBD1; abundance: .; v_gene: TRBV10-2; j_gene: TRBJ2-3
CDR3aa: CASRIVGQGRNTGELFF; CDR3nt: TGTGCAAGTCGCATAGTGGGACAGGGGCGAAACACCGGGGAGCTGTTTTTT; d_gene: .; abundance: few; v_gene: TRBV12-2; j_gene: TRBJ2-2
CDR3aa: CASSSDPNSGNTIYF; CDR3nt: TGTGCCAGCAGCTCGGACCCCAACTCTGGAAACACCATATATTTT; d_gene: .; abundance: .; v_gene: TRBV11-2; j_gene: TRBJ1-3
CDR3aa: CASSERGSTDTQYF; CDR3nt: TGTGCCAGCAGTGAGCGGGGAAGCACAGATACGCAGTATTTT; d_gene: .; abundance: few; v_gene: TRBV6-4; j_gene: TRBJ2-3
CDR3aa: CAWSVSAGKHSNQPQHF; CDR3nt: TGTGCCTGGAGTGTTAGTGCAGGCAAGCATAGCAATCAGCCCCAGCATTTT; d_gene: .; abundance: few; v_gene: TRBV30; j_gene: TRBJ1-5
CDR3aa: CASSLDGLAEAFF; CDR3nt: TGTGCCAGCAGCTTGGACGGGCTCGCTGAAGCTTTCTTT; d_gene: .; abundance: few; v_gene: TRBV5-6; j_gene: TRBJ1-1
CDR3aa: CASSLYGGMGYTF; CDR3nt: TGTGCCAGCAGTTTATACGGGGGCATGGGCTACACCTTC; d_gene: .; abundance: .; v_gene: TRBV12-3/TRBV12-4; j_gene: TRBJ1-2
CDR3aa: CASSLGGGSYEQYF; CDR3nt: TGCGCCAGCAGCTTGGGAGGGGGTTCCTACGAGCAGTACTTC; d_gene: .; abundance: .; v_gene: TRBV5-1; j_gene: TRBJ2-7
CDR3aa: CASSQEGWAGDQETQYF; CDR3nt: TGTGCCAGCAGCCAAGAGGGGTGGGCAGGGGACCAAGAGACCCAGTACTTC; d_gene: .; abundance: .; v_gene: TRBV3-1/TRBV3-2; j_gene: TRBJ2-5
CDR3aa: CASGPRQQNTEAFF; CDR3nt: TGTGCCAGCGGACCCAGGCAACAGAACACTGAAGCTTTCTTT; d_gene: .; abundance: .; v_gene: TRBV28; j_gene: TRBJ1-1
CDR3aa: CASRSTGKTEAFF; CDR3nt: TGTGCCAGCAGGTCGACAGGGAAGACTGAAGCTTTCTTT; d_gene: TRBD1; abundance: .; v_gene: TRBV7-3; j_gene: TRBJ1-1
CDR3aa: CASSLGGYGGRAETQYF; CDR3nt: TGTGCCAGCAGCTTAGGAGGGTACGGGGGGCGGGCAGAGACCCAGTACTTC; d_gene: .; abundance: once; v_gene: TRBV11-3; j_gene: TRBJ2-5
CDR3aa: CASSLANPANYGYTF; CDR3nt: TGTGCCAGCAGCTTAGCGAACCCCGCTAACTATGGCTACACCTTC; d_gene: .; abundance: few; v_gene: TRBV7-2; j_gene: TRBJ1-2
CDR3aa: CSVEDRVWTGELFF; CDR3nt: TGCAGCGTTGAAGATCGGGTGTGGACCGGGGAGCTGTTTTTT; d_gene: .; abundance: .; v_gene: TRBV29-1; j_gene: TRBJ2-2
CDR3aa: CASKDQRGGLYNEQFF; CDR3nt: TGTGCCAGCAAAGACCAACGCGGGGGACTTTACAATGAGCAGTTCTTC; d_gene: TRBD2; abundance: .; v_gene: TRBV7-2; j_gene: TRBJ2-1
CDR3aa: CASTPDRPTSNYGYTF; CDR3nt: TGTGCCAGTACCCCGGACAGACCGACGTCTAACTATGGCTACACCTTC; d_gene: .; abundance: .; v_gene: TRBV19; j_gene: TRBJ1-2
CDR3aa: CASSLPGLRDTQYF; CDR3nt: TGTGCCAGCAGCCTGCCCGGGCTCCGGGATACGCAGTATTTT; d_gene: .; abundance: .; v_gene: TRBV7-9; j_gene: TRBJ2-3
CDR3aa: CASRVLSGATGELFF; CDR3nt: TGCGCCAGCAGGGTCTTGTCAGGGGCTACCGGGGAGCTGTTTTTT; d_gene: .; abundance: .; v_gene: TRBV5-1; j_gene: TRBJ2-2
CDR3aa: CASSQAGHNEQFF; CDR3nt: TGTGCCAGCAGCCAAGCGGGACACAATGAGCAGTTCTTC; d_gene: .; abundance: .; v_gene: TRBV3-1/TRBV3-2; j_gene: TRBJ2-1
CDR3aa: CSASPGINYGYTF; CDR3nt: TGCAGTGCTAGTCCAGGAATCAACTATGGCTACACCTTC; d_gene: .; abundance: .; v_gene: TRBV20-1; j_gene: TRBJ1-2
CDR3aa: CASRWTPLFTEAFF; CDR3nt: TGTGCCAGCCGATGGACGCCTCTTTTCACTGAAGCTTTCTTT; d_gene: .; abundance: .; v_gene: TRBV6-6; j_gene: TRBJ1-1
CDR3aa: CASGAGRGTEQYF; CDR3nt: TGTGCTAGTGGGGCGGGGCGGGGGACCGAGCAGTACTTC; d_gene: TRBD2; abundance: .; v_gene: TRBV12-5; j_gene: TRBJ2-7
CDR3aa: CAGSQGPRVLNTEAFF; CDR3nt: TGTGCCGGCAGCCAAGGGCCCAGGGTGCTGAACACTGAAGCTTTCTTT; d_gene: .; abundance: once; v_gene: TRBV3-1/TRBV3-2; j_gene: TRBJ1-1